This TCR beta chain was obtained from a study of blood T cell repertoires in COVID-19. Study information: The analysed material was cDNA or gDNA that came from T cells, B-cell-depleted T cells, or PBMCs.

Trimming removed 0 bases at V and 0 bases at J, with 15 bases between. The CDR3 contains 18 residues. Original processing notes: Nucleated cell number was recorded as an estimate derived from reference gene primer amplification. Some clones are missing from TCRdb's copy, which holds only in-frame ones; the method was immunoSEQ multiplex PCR. V, J and clone size derive from that table, while D and trimming were established from the DNA sequence. The sample holds about 160,000 clones; just over 90% are singletons and the top ten take roughly 2%. The genes are TRBV23-1 and TRBJ2-4, with D uncertain. TRBV23-1 is an ORF, with its function uncertain. What was sequenced was peripheral blood. This receptor was obtained from a man younger than 35 with acute or convalescent COVID-19. The DNA of the CDR3 is TGCGCCAGCAGTCAATCGGTTCTAGAGAGACTAGCCAAAAACATTCAGTACTTC. Its protein is CASSQSVLERLAKNIQYF.